This is a list of T cell receptor beta chains from one sample in a study of CD8 T cells in ankylosing spondylitis. TCRdb ran MiXCR on the 5' RACE reads and lists one entry per CDR3 protein. Of 400,000 or so distinct CDR3 sequences in the sample, 26% were seen once. Sequenced input: blood, either unsorted or a sorted T cell fraction (not recorded which). The source of these receptors is a male donor with ankylosing spondylitis. CDR3s include the opening cysteine and the closing phenylalanine or tryptophan. A D gene is named only where the DNA matches it firmly. Some rows have no size entry. The others give once, few or many, or a class for an expanded clone.

d_call	clone_size	j_call	v_call	cdr3_nt	cdr3_aa
NA	few	TRBJ2-5	TRBV20-1	TGCAGTGCTAACCCCCCAGCGATACAAGAGACCCAGTACTTC	CSANPPAIQETQYF
TRBD1	NA	TRBJ2-5	TRBV12-3/TRBV12-4	TGTGCCAGCAGTTCCGGGACAGGGCGAGAGACCCAGTACTTC	CASSSGTGRETQYF
NA	few	TRBJ2-1	TRBV20-1	TGCAGTGCTAAGTCGTGGGAGTTTAACAATGAGCAGTTCTTC	CSAKSWEFNNEQFF
NA	NA	TRBJ1-2	TRBV20-1	TGCAGTCCATCCGGGGCAGACTATGGCTACACCTTC	CSPSGADYGYTF
TRBD2	NA	TRBJ2-3	TRBV5-4	TGTGCCAGCAGCCAACTAGCGGGAGGGCAAACAGATACGCAGTATTTT	CASSQLAGGQTDTQYF
TRBD2	NA	TRBJ2-3	TRBV20-1	TGCAGTGCTACCCCTGGGACTAACCCACAAGATACGCAGTATTTT	CSATPGTNPQDTQYF
NA	NA	TRBJ2-1	TRBV7-2	TGTGCCAGCTCCCCCTCATCGGACTTCCCCTACGAGCAGTTCTTC	CASSPSSDFPYEQFF
NA	few	TRBJ2-1	TRBV18	TGTGCCAGCTCACCCAAGAAAATGGGCAGTGCAAGGATCGCCTACAATGAGCAGTTCTTC	CASSPKKMGSARIAYNEQFF
TRBD2	NA	TRBJ2-3	TRBV11-2	TGTGCCAGCAGCTTTCCGGGGGGGGAAAGCACAGGTACGCAGTATTTT	CASSFPGGESTGTQYF
TRBD2	NA	TRBJ2-1	TRBV20-1	TGCAGTGCTAGCCACGGGACTAGCGGAAGTAATGAGCAGTTCTTC	CSASHGTSGSNEQFF
TRBD2	NA	TRBJ2-5	TRBV20-1	TGCAGCGCCCCCCCGGGACTACGAGGAGGGACCCAGTACTTC	CSAPPGLRGGTQYF
TRBD1	NA	TRBJ2-1	TRBV5-1	TGCGCCAGCAGCAAGATTCCGGACAGGGTCTACAATGAGCAGTTCTTC	CASSKIPDRVYNEQFF
NA	NA	TRBJ2-5	TRBV27	TGTGCCAGCAGTAGTTTTCCTGTGAGGCAGCCCAGAAGGGAGACCCAGTACTTC	CASSSFPVRQPRRETQYF
NA	NA	TRBJ2-2	TRBV7-9	TGTGCCAGCAGCTTAGATTGGAGGCGGACCGGGGAGCTGTTTTTT	CASSLDWRRTGELFF
TRBD1	NA	TRBJ2-7	TRBV18	TGTGCCAGCTCACCAAAGGGACAGGGGGCTGGTAACTACGAGCAGTACTTC	CASSPKGQGAGNYEQYF
NA	few	TRBJ1-1	TRBV28	TGTGCCAGCAGTTCCCTCGACCAGTTCCCCTCCCCGAAGACTGAAGCTTTCTTT	CASSSLDQFPSPKTEAFF
TRBD2	few	TRBJ2-7	TRBV4-2	TGTGCCAGCAGCCAAGAGGGCAGGGGGACTAGCGGGACCCACTACGAGCAGTACTTC	CASSQEGRGTSGTHYEQYF
TRBD2	few	TRBJ2-3	TRBV7-6	TGTGCCAGCAGCTTATGGCGGGAGACTAGCACAGATACGCAGTATTTT	CASSLWRETSTDTQYF
TRBD2	NA	TRBJ2-3	TRBV29-1	TGCAGCGTTGAAGCTAGCGGGAGAGGCACAGATACGCAGTATTTT	CSVEASGRGTDTQYF
NA	many	TRBJ1-5	TRBV20-1	TGCAGTGCTAGAGGCAGGGGCCGCTATAGCAATCAGCCCCAGCATTTT	CSARGRGRYSNQPQHF
NA	NA	TRBJ1-5	TRBV19	TGTGCCAGTAGTATAGCCGAAAATCAGCCCCAGCATTTT	CASSIAENQPQHF
NA	many	TRBJ1-6	TRBV20-1	TGCAGTGCTAGACAAAATACGGGGTCCTATAATTCACCCCTCCACTTT	CSARQNTGSYNSPLHF
NA	many	TRBJ2-1	TRBV5-1	TGCGCCAGCAGCCGCGACTCCTCCTCCGCACGTGAGCAGTTCTTC	CASSRDSSSAREQFF
TRBD1	few	TRBJ1-5	TRBV2	TGTGCCAGCAGCCCTCCAGGGGGGCCAGGACAGCCCCAGCATTTT	CASSPPGGPGQPQHF
NA	few	TRBJ2-7	TRBV25-1	TGTGCCAGCAGTGTTGGACAAACCTCCTACGAGCAGTACTTC	CASSVGQTSYEQYF
NA	NA	TRBJ2-3	TRBV29-1	TGCAGCGTTGAAGATCACAGGGATCCAGATACGCAGTATTTT	CSVEDHRDPDTQYF
TRBD1	NA	TRBJ1-2	TRBV29-1	TGCAGCGTTGCGGGACAGACAAACTATGGCTACACCTTC	CSVAGQTNYGYTF
NA	few	TRBJ1-1	TRBV6-6	TGTGCCAGCAGGGCGAACGACGAGCCTGAAGCTTTCTTT	CASRANDEPEAFF
TRBD2	NA	TRBJ2-7	TRBV2	TGTGCCAGCAGTGTATCTAGCGGGGGATCCTACGAGCAGTACTTC	CASSVSSGGSYEQYF
TRBD2	NA	TRBJ2-1	TRBV24-1	TGTGCCACCAGTGAACTGGGGGGGACGCGGGCTGAGCAGTTCTTC	CATSELGGTRAEQFF
NA	NA	TRBJ2-2	TRBV2	TGTGCCAGCAGTGCCGCGGCGGGGGCAAGCACCGGGGAGCTGTTTTTT	CASSAAAGASTGELFF
NA	NA	TRBJ1-6	TRBV5-1	TGCGCCAGCAGCTTGGAGGGGTCCCTGACGAATTCACCCCTCCACTTT	CASSLEGSLTNSPLHF
TRBD2	few	TRBJ2-1	TRBV11-2	TGTGCCAGCAGCATCGATGGACTAGCGGGAGTCAGTTCCTACAATGAGCAGTTCTTC	CASSIDGLAGVSSYNEQFF
NA	NA	TRBJ2-3	TRBV29-1	TGCAGCGTTGAAGATCTCGTGGTGGGTACGCAGTATTTT	CSVEDLVVGTQYF
NA	few	TRBJ2-3	TRBV20-1	TGCAGTGCTAGTAGGGCAGGAACAGATACGCAGTATTTT	CSASRAGTDTQYF
TRBD2	few	TRBJ2-1	TRBV10-3	TGTGCCATCAGTGAGTCGCGGGGGAGCGCCTACAATGAGCAGTTCTTC	CAISESRGSAYNEQFF
TRBD1	NA	TRBJ1-5	TRBV12-3/TRBV12-4	TGTGCCAGCAGTTTAGTTGGCACAGGGGCTAGCAATCAGCCCCAGCATTTT	CASSLVGTGASNQPQHF
NA	once	TRBJ1-1	TRBV25-1	TGTGCCAGCAGTGAATCCGGGATGAACACTGAAGCTTTCTTT	CASSESGMNTEAFF
TRBD1	NA	TRBJ2-6	TRBV7-8	TGTGCCAGCAGCACGAGAGGATCCTGGCAGGGGGTTGGGGCCAACGTCCTGACTTTC	CASSTRGSWQGVGANVLTF
NA	NA	TRBJ2-6	TRBV15	TGTGCCACCAGCAGAGATCCGGCTGGGGCCAACGTCCTGACTTTC	CATSRDPAGANVLTF
NA	NA	TRBJ2-3	TRBV7-2	TGTGCCAGCAGCTCTACCCCTCAGTCTACGCAGTATTTT	CASSSTPQSTQYF
NA	once	TRBJ2-1	TRBV24-1	TGTGCCACCAGTGATCCATATAGCGGAGTCTCCTACAATGAGCAGTTCTTC	CATSDPYSGVSYNEQFF
NA	few	TRBJ2-3	TRBV24-1	TGTGCCACCATGGCGTCTGGCACAGATACGCAGTATTTT	CATMASGTDTQYF
NA	few	TRBJ1-2	TRBV5-1	TGCGCCAGCACGGGCCAGAGAGGTAATGGCTACACCTTC	CASTGQRGNGYTF
TRBD2	many	TRBJ2-3	TRBV20-1	TGCAGTGCTAGTCCAATGCTAGCGGGAACAGATACGCAGTATTTT	CSASPMLAGTDTQYF
TRBD2	few	TRBJ2-3	TRBV10-3	TGTGCCATCAGGGGAGCGGGAAGCACAGATACGCAGTATTTT	CAIRGAGSTDTQYF
NA	few	TRBJ1-3	TRBV20-1	TGCAGTGCTAGTCCCGGGATAGGGTCAGGGCGAAACACCATATATTTT	CSASPGIGSGRNTIYF
NA	few	TRBJ2-1	TRBV29-1	TGCAGCGTTGAAGATCTGGCGGGACACTACAATGAGCAGTTCTTC	CSVEDLAGHYNEQFF
TRBD1	few	TRBJ2-3	TRBV5-1	TGCGCCAGCAGCCTCCGGACAGGGGGTGGAGATACGCAGTATTTT	CASSLRTGGGDTQYF
TRBD1	few	TRBJ1-6	TRBV12-3/TRBV12-4	TGTGCCAGCAGTCTGGGACAGGGTCGGTACTTT	CASSLGQGRYF
NA	few	TRBJ2-7	TRBV5-1	TGCGCCAGCAGCCCGATAACAGGGAACTCCTACGAGCAGTACTTC	CASSPITGNSYEQYF
NA	few	TRBJ1-2	TRBV20-1	TGCAGTGCTAGTCAAGGGGGAAATGGCTATGGCTACACCTTC	CSASQGGNGYGYTF